This T cell receptor beta chain is drawn from a study of blood T cell repertoires in COVID-19. Germline V CDR1 and CDR2: WSHSY, SAAADI. The V end was cut by 6 bases, the J end by 0 bases, with 14 bases between. The CDR3 runs to 15 residues. Clones were read by immunoSEQ multiplex PCR, and TCRdb kept only the in-frame ones, dropping some. The sample includes 57,000 or so clones, 86% of them seen just once. The J gene is TRBJ1-1, the V gene TRBV10-2; D not certain. Sequencing was done on a sample of peripheral blood. The clonotype comes from a human donor in a cohort sampled during active COVID-19. As DNA, the CDR3 is TGCGCCAGCAGGGATCCGGGTCAACTGAACACTGAAGCTTTCTTT. It is translated as CASRDPGQLNTEAFF.